This T cell receptor (beta chain) was identified during a study of shared clonotypes between healthy human individuals. Study results and caveats: Investigators expected sequencing depth to affect clonotype sharing among donors. Generally, naive subsets came out with larger estimated richness than memory subsets. Despite large depth, sorted-subset datasets appeared incompletely sequenced.

The CD4+ fraction was divided into a CD45RA+ naive subset and a CD45RA-negative memory subset. Generated by immunoSEQ multiplex PCR, the TCRdb table keeps only in-frame clones and is missing some. The sample shows under 650,000 clones, 90% to 96% of them seen only once. Concerning this clone: No antigen is known for it.

Per the germline V gene, CDR1 is MRHNA and CDR2 is SNTAGT. Trimming removed 6 bases from V and 10 bases from J; junction bases left unmatched: 10. This CDR3 is built from 15 residues. Material for sequencing was naive CD4+ T cells sorted from blood. Subset reported: CD45RA+ positively selected. The TCR sequence derives from a woman younger than 45 in good health. The chain links TRBV6-4 to TRBJ1-6, with TRBD1 identical over 9 bases. The CDR3 region has the DNA TGTGCCAGCAGGAAAGGACAGGGGATCGGCTCACCCCTCCACTTT. Translated: CASRKGQGIGSPLHF.